This T cell receptor (beta chain) was retrieved from a study of cytotoxic CD8 clonotypes in ibrutinib-treated CLL. CDR1 and CDR2 from the germline V gene are MNHEY and SVGAGI. Trimming left V 5 bases short and J 6 bases short, with 13 bases between. This CDR3 comprises 13 residues. The table came from immunoSEQ multiplex PCR; TCRdb's copy has only in-frame clones and leaves some out. This table has some 150,000 clones, approximately 80% appearing once. This TCR came from a human donor with chronic lymphocytic leukemia. V usage is TRBV6-5 and J usage is TRBJ1-1, with D possibly TRBD1 on 6 matching bases. Sequenced here: PBMCs, sampled after 24 months of ibrutinib treatment. The CDR3 DNA is TGTGCCAGCAGTACAGGGTTCCGCCCTGAAGCTTTCTTT. Translating gives CASSTGFRPEAFF.